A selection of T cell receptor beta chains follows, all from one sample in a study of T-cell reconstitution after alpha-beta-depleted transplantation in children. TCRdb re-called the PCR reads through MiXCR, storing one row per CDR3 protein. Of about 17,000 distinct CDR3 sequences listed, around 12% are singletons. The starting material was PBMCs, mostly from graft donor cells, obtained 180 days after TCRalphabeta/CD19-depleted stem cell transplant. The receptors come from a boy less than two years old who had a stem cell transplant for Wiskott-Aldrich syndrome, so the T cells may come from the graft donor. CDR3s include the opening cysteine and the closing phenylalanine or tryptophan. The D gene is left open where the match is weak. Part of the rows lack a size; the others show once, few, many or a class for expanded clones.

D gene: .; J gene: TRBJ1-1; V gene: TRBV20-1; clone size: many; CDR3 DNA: TGCAGTGCTTGGGTGGGCAGGGGAGAAGCTTTCTTT; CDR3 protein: CSAWVGRGEAFF
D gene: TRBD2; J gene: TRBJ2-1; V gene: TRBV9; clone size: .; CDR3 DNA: TGTGCCAGCAGCGTAGATGGTAGCGGGAGGGAGGCCCTGGGGTACAATGAGCAGTTCTTC; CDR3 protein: CASSVDGSGREALGYNEQFF
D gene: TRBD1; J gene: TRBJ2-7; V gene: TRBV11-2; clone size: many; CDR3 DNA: TGTGCCAGCAGCTCCCATAGGACAGGGCTGCTCGAGCAGTACTTC; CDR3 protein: CASSSHRTGLLEQYF
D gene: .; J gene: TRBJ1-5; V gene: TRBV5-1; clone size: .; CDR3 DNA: TGCGCCAGCAGCCCTGGTCAGGGGATAGGCAATCAGCCCCAGCATTTT; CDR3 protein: CASSPGQGIGNQPQHF
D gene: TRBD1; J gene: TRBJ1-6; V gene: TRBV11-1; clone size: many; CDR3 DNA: TGTGCCAGCAGCTTCGGTATATCCGGACAGGGGGCATATAATTCACCCCTCCACTTT; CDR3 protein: CASSFGISGQGAYNSPLHF
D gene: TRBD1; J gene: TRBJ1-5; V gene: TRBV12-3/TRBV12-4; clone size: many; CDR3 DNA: TGTGCCAGCAGTTACAGGGGGCGGGTCAATCAGCCCCAGCATTTT; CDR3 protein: CASSYRGRVNQPQHF
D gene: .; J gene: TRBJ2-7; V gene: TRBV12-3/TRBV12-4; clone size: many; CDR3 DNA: TGTGCCAGCAACCATTTGGGGGACTGGAGCTCCTACGAGCAGTACTTC; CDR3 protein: CASNHLGDWSSYEQYF
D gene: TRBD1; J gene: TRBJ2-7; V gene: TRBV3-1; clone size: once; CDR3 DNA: TGTGCCACCTCCCAAGATCCTTGGACAGGGGGGGGCGAGCAGTACTTC; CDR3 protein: CATSQDPWTGGGEQYF
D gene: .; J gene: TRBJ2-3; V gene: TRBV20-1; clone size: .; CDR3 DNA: TGCAGTGCTAGTGCCCGGGAGGGGGCAACAGATACGCAGTATTTT; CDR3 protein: CSASAREGATDTQYF
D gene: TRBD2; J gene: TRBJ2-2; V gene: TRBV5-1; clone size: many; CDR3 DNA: TGCGCCAGCAGTCGGACTAGCGGCTCCGGGGAGCTGTTTTTT; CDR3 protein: CASSRTSGSGELFF